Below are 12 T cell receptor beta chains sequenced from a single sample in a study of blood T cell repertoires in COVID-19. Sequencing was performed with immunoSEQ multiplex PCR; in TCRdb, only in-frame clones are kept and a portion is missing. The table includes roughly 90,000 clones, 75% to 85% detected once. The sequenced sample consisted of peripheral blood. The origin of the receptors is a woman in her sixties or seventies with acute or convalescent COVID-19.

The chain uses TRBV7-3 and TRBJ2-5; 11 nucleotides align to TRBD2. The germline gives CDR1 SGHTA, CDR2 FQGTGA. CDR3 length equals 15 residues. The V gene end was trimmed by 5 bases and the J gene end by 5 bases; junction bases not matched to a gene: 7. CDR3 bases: TGTGCCAGCAGCCGTAGCGGGGGGGCCTTGGAGACCCAGTACTTC. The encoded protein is CASSRSGGALETQYF.

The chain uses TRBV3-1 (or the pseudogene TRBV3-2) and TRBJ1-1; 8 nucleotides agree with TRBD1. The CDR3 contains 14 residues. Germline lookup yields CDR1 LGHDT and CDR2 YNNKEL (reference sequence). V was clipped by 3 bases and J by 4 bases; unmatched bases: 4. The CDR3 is CASSQGQVGTEAFF. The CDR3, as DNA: TGTGCCAGCAGCCAGGGACAGGTAGGCACTGAAGCTTTCTTT.

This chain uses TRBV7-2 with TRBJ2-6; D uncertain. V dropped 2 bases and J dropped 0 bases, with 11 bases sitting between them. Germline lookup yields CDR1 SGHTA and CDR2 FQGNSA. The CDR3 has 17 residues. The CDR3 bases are TGTGCCAGCAGCTTAAACACAGTCCGCTCTGGGGCCAACGTCCTGACTTTC. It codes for CASSLNTVRSGANVLTF.

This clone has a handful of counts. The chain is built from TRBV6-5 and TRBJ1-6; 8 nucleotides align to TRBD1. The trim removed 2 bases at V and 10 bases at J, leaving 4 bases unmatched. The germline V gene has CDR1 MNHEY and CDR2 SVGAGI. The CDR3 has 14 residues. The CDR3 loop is CASSYGQGKSPLHF. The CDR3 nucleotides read TGTGCCAGCAGTTACGGACAGGGTAAATCACCCCTCCACTTT.

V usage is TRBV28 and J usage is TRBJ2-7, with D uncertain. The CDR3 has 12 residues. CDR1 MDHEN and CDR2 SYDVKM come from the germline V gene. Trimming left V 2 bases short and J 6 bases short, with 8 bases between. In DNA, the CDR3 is TGTGCCAGCAGTTTACCTAGGTTCGAGCAGTACTTC. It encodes CASSLPRFEQYF.

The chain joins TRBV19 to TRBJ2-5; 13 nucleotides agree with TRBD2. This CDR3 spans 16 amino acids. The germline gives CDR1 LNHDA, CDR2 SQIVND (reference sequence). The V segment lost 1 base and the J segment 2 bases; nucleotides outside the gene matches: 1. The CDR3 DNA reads TGTGCCAGTAGTATAGGACTAGCGGGGGGACAAGAGACCCAGTACTTC. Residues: CASSIGLAGGQETQYF.

CDR3 sequence reads: CASSFRHNEKLFF. DNA of the CDR3: TGTGCCAGCAGCTTCAGGCACAATGAAAAACTGTTTTTT. The chain carries TRBV7-6 and TRBJ1-4; D is unclear. CDR1 and CDR2 (germline): SGHVS, FNYEAQ. This CDR3 is built from 13 residues. Deletions cut 3 bases from V and 5 bases from J, with 7 bases between.

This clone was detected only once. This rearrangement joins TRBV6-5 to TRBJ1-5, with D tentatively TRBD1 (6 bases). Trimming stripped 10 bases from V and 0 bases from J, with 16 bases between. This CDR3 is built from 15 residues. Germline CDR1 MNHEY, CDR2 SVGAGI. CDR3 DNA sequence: TGTGCCACGTCCAGAACAGGGACTAGCAATCAGCCCCAGCATTTT. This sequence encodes CATSRTGTSNQPQHF.

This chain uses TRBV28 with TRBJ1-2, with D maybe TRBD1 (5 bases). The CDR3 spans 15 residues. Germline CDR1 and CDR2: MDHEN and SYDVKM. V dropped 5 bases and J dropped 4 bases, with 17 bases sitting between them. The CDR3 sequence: CASSPPTGTLYGYTF. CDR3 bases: TGTGCCAGCAGTCCCCCCACAGGTACCCTCTATGGCTACACCTTC.

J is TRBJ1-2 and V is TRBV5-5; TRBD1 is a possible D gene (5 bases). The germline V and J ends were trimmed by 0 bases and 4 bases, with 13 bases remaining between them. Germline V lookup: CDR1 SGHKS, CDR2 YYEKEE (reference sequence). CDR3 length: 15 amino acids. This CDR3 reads CASSLGLGDSYGYTF. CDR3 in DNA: TGTGCCAGCAGCTTGGGGTTAGGGGACTCCTATGGCTACACCTTC.

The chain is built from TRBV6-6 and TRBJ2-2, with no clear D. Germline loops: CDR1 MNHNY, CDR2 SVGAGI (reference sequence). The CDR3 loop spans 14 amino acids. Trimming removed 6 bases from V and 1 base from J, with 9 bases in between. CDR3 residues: CASRSILNTGELFF. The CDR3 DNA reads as TGTGCCAGCAGATCCATACTGAACACCGGGGAGCTGTTTTTT.

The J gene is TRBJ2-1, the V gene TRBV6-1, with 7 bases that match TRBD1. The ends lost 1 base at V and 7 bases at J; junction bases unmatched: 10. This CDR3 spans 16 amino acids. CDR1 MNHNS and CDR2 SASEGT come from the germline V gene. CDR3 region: CASSEVGTALGNEQFF. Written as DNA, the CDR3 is TGTGCCAGCAGTGAAGTAGGGACAGCCCTAGGAAATGAGCAGTTCTTC.